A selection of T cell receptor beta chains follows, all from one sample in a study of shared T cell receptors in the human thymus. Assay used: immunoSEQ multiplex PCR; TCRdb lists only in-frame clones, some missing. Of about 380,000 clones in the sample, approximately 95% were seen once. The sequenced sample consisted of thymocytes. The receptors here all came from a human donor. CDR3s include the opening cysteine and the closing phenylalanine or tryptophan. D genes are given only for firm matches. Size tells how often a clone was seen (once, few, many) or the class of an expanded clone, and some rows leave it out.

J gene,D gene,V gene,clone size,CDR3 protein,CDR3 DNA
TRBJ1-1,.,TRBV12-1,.,CASSFIGPGQENTEAFF,TGTGCCAGCAGCTTTATCGGACCGGGACAGGAGAACACTGAAGCTTTCTTT
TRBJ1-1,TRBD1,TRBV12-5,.,CASGYHSGGGTEAFF,TGTGCTAGTGGTTACCATTCAGGGGGAGGCACTGAAGCTTTCTTT
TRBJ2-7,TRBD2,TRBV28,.,CATTLAGAYEQYF,TGTGCCACCACCCTAGCGGGAGCCTACGAGCAGTACTTC
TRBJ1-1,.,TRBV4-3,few,CASSRQGTEAFF,TGCGCCAGCAGCCGCCAGGGAACTGAAGCTTTCTTT
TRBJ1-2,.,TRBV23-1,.,CASSQSRTLYGYTF,TGCGCCAGCAGTCAATCTAGGACGCTCTATGGCTACACCTTC
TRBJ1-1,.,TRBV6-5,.,CASSYSKGNRGVKAFF,TGTGCCAGCAGTTACTCGAAGGGAAACCGGGGCGTCAAAGCTTTCTTT
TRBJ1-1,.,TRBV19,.,CASLQTGGAGTEAFF,TGTGCCAGTCTACAAACTGGGGGCGCCGGCACTGAAGCTTTCTTT
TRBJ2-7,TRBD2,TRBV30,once,CAWVSLAGSYEQYF,TGTGCCTGGGTATCGCTAGCGGGGTCCTACGAGCAGTACTTC
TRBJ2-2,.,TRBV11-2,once,CASSLDARVEELFF,TGTGCCAGCAGCTTAGACGCCAGGGTGGAGGAGCTGTTTTTT
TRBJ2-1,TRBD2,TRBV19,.,CASSTGTSGHNEQFF,TGTGCCAGTAGTACCGGGACTAGCGGGCACAATGAGCAGTTCTTC
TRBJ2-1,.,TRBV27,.,CASSPLFPSSYNEQFF,TGTGCCAGCAGCCCCCTTTTCCCGAGCTCCTACAATGAGCAGTTCTTC
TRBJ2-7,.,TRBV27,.,CASSPHGQPVIYEQYF,TGTGCCAGCAGTCCCCACGGACAGCCTGTCATCTACGAGCAGTACTTC
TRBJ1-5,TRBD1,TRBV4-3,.,CASSQERGQDVQPQHF,TGCGCCAGCAGCCAAGAGAGAGGACAGGATGTTCAGCCCCAGCATTTT
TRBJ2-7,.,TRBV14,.,CASSQDADPSYEQYF,TGTGCCAGCAGCCAAGATGCGGACCCGTCCTACGAGCAGTACTTC
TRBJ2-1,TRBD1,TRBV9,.,CASSGLDRDYNEQFF,TGTGCCAGCAGCGGACTGGACAGGGATTACAATGAGCAGTTCTTC
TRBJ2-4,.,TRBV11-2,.,CASSLERHRDPKNIQYF,TGTGCCAGCAGCTTAGAGCGGCACAGGGACCCCAAAAACATTCAGTACTTC
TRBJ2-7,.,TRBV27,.,CASRGWRSGPYEQYF,TGTGCCAGCAGGGGTTGGCGGAGTGGGCCCTACGAGCAGTACTTC
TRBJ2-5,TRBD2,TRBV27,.,CASNPGTSGRHIGETQYF,TGTGCCAGCAACCCCGGGACTAGCGGGAGGCACATAGGGGAGACCCAGTACTTC
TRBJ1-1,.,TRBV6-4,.,CASRGLKDTEAFF,TGTGCCAGCAGGGGACTCAAGGACACTGAAGCTTTCTTT
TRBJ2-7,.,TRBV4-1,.,CASSPHGREWEQYF,TGCGCCAGCAGCCCTCACGGCAGGGAGTGGGAGCAGTACTTC
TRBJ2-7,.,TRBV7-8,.,CASSSETFAYEQYF,TGTGCCAGCAGCTCCGAGACATTCGCCTACGAGCAGTACTTC
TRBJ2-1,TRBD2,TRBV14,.,CASSQETSGDSSYNEQFF,TGTGCCAGCAGCCAAGAAACTAGCGGAGACAGCTCCTACAATGAGCAGTTCTTC
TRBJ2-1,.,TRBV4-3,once,CASSQVWSHLTYNEQFF,TGCGCCAGCAGCCAAGTGTGGAGCCATCTAACCTACAATGAGCAGTTCTTC
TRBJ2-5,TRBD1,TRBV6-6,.,CASSCYLVGGETQYF,TGTGCCAGCAGTTGCTACTTAGTAGGGGGCGAGACCCAGTACTTC
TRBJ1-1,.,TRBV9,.,CASSVEAGRSVAFF,TGTGCCAGCAGCGTAGAGGCAGGGCGATCGGTAGCTTTCTTT
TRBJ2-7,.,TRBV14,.,CASSSRGSGYEQYF,TGTGCCAGCAGCTCCCGGGGTAGCGGCTACGAGCAGTACTTC
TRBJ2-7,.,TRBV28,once,CASSDEMMEGRGYEQYF,TGTGCCAGCAGTGATGAAATGATGGAAGGAAGAGGCTACGAGCAGTACTTC
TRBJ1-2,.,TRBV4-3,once,CASSQDPGYGYTF,TGCGCCAGCAGCCAAGATCCAGGCTATGGCTACACCTTC
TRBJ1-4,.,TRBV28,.,CASSLLGGPLGEKLFF,TGTGCCAGCAGTTTATTGGGGGGACCACTTGGCGAAAAACTGTTTTTT
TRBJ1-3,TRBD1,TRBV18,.,CASSLPGQGLDTIYF,TGTGCCAGCTCACTACCGGGACAGGGTTTGGACACCATATATTTT
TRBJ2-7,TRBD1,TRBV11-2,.,CASSSTLQGAVLYEQYF,TGTGCCAGCAGCTCGACCCTACAGGGGGCAGTTCTCTACGAGCAGTACTTC
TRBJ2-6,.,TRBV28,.,CASSPRVPTSTGANVLTF,TGTGCCAGCAGTCCACGAGTCCCAACTAGTACCGGGGCCAACGTCCTGACTTTC
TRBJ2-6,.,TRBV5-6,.,CASSSAFDRTGANVLTF,TGTGCCAGCAGCTCAGCCTTTGACAGGACTGGGGCCAACGTCCTGACTTTC
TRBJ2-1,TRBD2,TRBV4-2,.,CASSHTSGRTILSSYNEQFF,TGTGCCAGCAGCCATACTAGCGGGAGGACCATACTTAGCTCCTACAATGAGCAGTTCTTC
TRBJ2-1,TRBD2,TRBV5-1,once,CASSPRGGRELSSYNEQFF,TGCGCCAGCAGCCCCCGGGGCGGGAGGGAATTAAGCTCCTACAATGAGCAGTTCTTC
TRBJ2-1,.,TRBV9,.,CASSVETISYNEQFF,TGTGCCAGCAGCGTAGAAACCATCTCCTACAATGAGCAGTTCTTC
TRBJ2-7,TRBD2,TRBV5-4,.,CASSPGTSVYEQYF,TGTGCCAGCAGCCCCGGGACTAGCGTCTACGAGCAGTACTTC
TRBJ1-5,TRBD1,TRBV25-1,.,CASRTGDSNQPQHF,TGTGCCAGCCGGACAGGGGATAGCAATCAGCCCCAGCATTTT